Below, 18 T cell receptor beta chains from the same sample are listed, as sequenced in a study of regulatory T cells in long-lasting Graves disease. Building of the TCR beta libraries involved iRepertoire HTBI primers and Arm-PCR of CDR3 regions. Via MiXCR, TCRdb re-called the multiplex PCR reads, giving one row per CDR3 protein. The data contain approximately 690,000 distinct CDR3 sequences, 30% of them singletons. Sample time point: persistent/refractory GD, antithyroid drugs over 5 years with positive TRAb. Scientists built the TCR library using RNA that was extracted from PBMCs. The sample in question was peripheral blood mononuclear cells (PBMCs), obtained when the disease was refractory, from a patient treated with antithyroid drugs. The source is a female donor with Graves disease.

V gene TRBV30 combines with J gene TRBJ1-1; no clear D. The CDR3 totals 12 residues. Germline assignment: CDR1 GTSNPN and CDR2 SVGIG (reference sequence). The ends were cut back, 5 bases at V and 4 bases at J, with 11 bases in the middle. CDR3 in DNA: TGTGCCTGGTTAGGTTTGGGCACTGAAGCTTTCTTT. Protein: CAWLGLGTEAFF.

V usage is TRBV5-5 and J usage is TRBJ2-5; D might be TRBD1 (7 bases). The V gene's germline CDR1 is SGHKS and CDR2 YYEKEE (reference sequence). The germline V and J ends were trimmed by 3 bases and 5 bases, with 20 bases remaining between them. The CDR3 extends over 16 amino acids. The CDR3 protein is CASSSPIGGGGETQYF. In nucleotides, the CDR3 is TGTGCCAGCAGCTCCCCGATTGGAGGGGGCGGTGAGACCCAGTACTTC.

This clonotype was recorded a few times. The chain carries TRBV7-9 and TRBJ1-1; no clear D. V gave up 3 bases and J gave up 3 bases, with 8 bases separating them. This CDR3 region has 13 residues. Germline loops: CDR1 SEHNR, CDR2 FQNEAQ (reference sequence). CDR3 DNA sequence: TGTGCCAGCAGCTTCGGTCCGCACACTGAAGCTTTCTTT. It yields the protein CASSFGPHTEAFF.

The chain recombines TRBV27 with TRBJ2-5; 10 bases agree with TRBD1. The V gene end was trimmed by 5 bases and the J gene end by 5 bases; junction bases not matched to a gene: 14. This CDR3 has 17 amino acids. CDR1 is MNHEY, CDR2 SMNVEV, per germline (reference sequence). For the CDR3, the DNA is TGTGCCAGCAGTCCAGACAGGGGGCGCTGGGTGGGGGAGACCCAGTACTTC. This codes for CASSPDRGRWVGETQYF.

This clonotype has ten or more counts. The CDR3 region is CASSLRQVAPQETQYF. The CDR3 DNA sequence: TGTGCCAGCAGTTTAAGACAGGTAGCTCCACAAGAGACCCAGTACTTC. This chain uses TRBV28 with TRBJ2-5, with a weak D call TRBD1 (6 bases). Trimming removed 2 bases from V and 2 bases from J, with 15 bases in between. Germline CDR1 MDHEN, CDR2 SYDVKM. The CDR3 contains 16 residues.

This clonotype was picked up a small number of times. V usage is TRBV11-2 and J usage is TRBJ1-4; D unclear. V was shortened by 5 bases and J by 4 bases, with 14 bases between the two germline ends. The CDR3 has 15 residues. Germline lookup yields CDR1 SGHAT and CDR2 FQNNGV. CDR3 amino acids: CASSPRSPVNEKLFF. CDR3 coding DNA: TGTGCCAGCAGCCCTAGATCTCCCGTTAATGAAAAACTGTTTTTT. The entire variable domain, with the rest obtained from reference TRBV11-2 and TRBJ1-4, is as follows: EAGVAQSPRYKIIEKRQSVAFWCNPISGHATLYWYQQILGQGPKLLIQFQNNGVVDDSQLPKDRFSAERLKGVDSTLKIQPAKLEDSAVYLCASSPRSPVNEKLFFGSGTQLSVL.

Concerning this clonotype itself: Being one base from a much bigger clone, this may be a read error. J is TRBJ1-2 and V is TRBV28; D possibly corresponds to TRBD1 (5 bases). The CDR3 sequence is 15 residues long. Germline lookup yields CDR1 MDHEN and CDR2 SYDVKM. CDR3 nucleotides: TGTGCCAGCAGTTCGGGAGGGTCAGGGCTCTATGGCTACGCCTTC. Its translation is CASSSGGSGLYGYAF.

This clonotype was detected a few times. The chain joins TRBV11-2 to TRBJ1-5; D is unclear. V lost 3 bases and J 3 bases, leaving 9 bases between the germline ends. The CDR3 extends over 14 amino acids. Germline V lookup: CDR1 SGHAT, CDR2 FQNNGV. The CDR3 protein is CASSLGRFNQPQHF. In DNA, the CDR3 is TGTGCCAGCAGCTTGGGAAGGTTCAATCAGCCCCAGCATTTT.

Only a few counts were recorded for this clonotype. The chain employs TRBV9 and TRBJ2-7; 7 positions agree with TRBD2. The junction had 8 bases not matched to a gene; V was cut back by 2 bases and J by 3 bases. From germline, CDR1 is SGDLS and CDR2 YYNGEE. The length of the CDR3 is 15 residues. This CDR3 is CASSVGGVNYYEQYF. CDR3 bases: TGTGCCAGCAGCGTGGGAGGGGTCAACTACTACGAGCAGTACTTC. The full variable domain, its missing parts supplied by reference TRBV9 and TRBJ2-7, is DSGVTQTPKHLITATGQRVTLRCSPRSGDLSVYWYQQSLDQGLQFLIQYYNGEERAKGNILERFSAQQFPDLHSELNLSSLELGDSALYFCASSVGGVNYYEQYFGPGTRLTVT.

This chain links TRBV6-1 with TRBJ1-2; TRBD1 matches at 7 bases. Germline CDR1 MNHNS, CDR2 SASEGT. The CDR3 loop spans 16 amino acids. The V gene end was trimmed by 6 bases and the J gene end by 1 base; junction bases not matched to a gene: 11. The CDR3: CASRPPGQKINYGYTF. CDR3 DNA: TGTGCCAGCAGGCCCCCGGGACAGAAAATTAACTATGGCTACACCTTC.

This clonotype came up many times. Here the CDR3 reads CASSGTNYGYTF. The DNA for the CDR3 is TGTGCCAGCAGTGGCACTAACTATGGCTACACCTTC. The chain joins TRBV6-1 to TRBJ1-2; D is uncertain. Germline CDR1 is MNHNS and CDR2 is SASEGT. V was cut by 4 bases and J by 0 bases, with 3 bases left in between. The CDR3 has 12 amino acids.

This chain connects TRBV27 to TRBJ2-7; D is possibly TRBD1 (6 bases). Germline values: CDR1 MNHEY, CDR2 SMNVEV (reference sequence). The V and J ends lost 2 bases and 4 bases respectively, with 15 bases between them. This CDR3 comprises 15 residues. The CDR3 loop is CASSLPRGTEYEQYF. CDR3 bases: TGTGCCAGCAGTTTACCGAGGGGGACCGAGTACGAGCAGTACTTC.

V usage is TRBV20-1 and J usage is TRBJ2-7, with 7 bases identical to TRBD2. V lost 0 bases, J lost 3 bases, and 14 bases stayed unmatched. The V gene's germline CDR1 is DFQATT and CDR2 SNEGSKA (reference sequence). CDR3 length equals 17 residues. The CDR3 sequence is CSARDRAGDSLFYEQYF. In nucleotides, the CDR3 is TGCAGTGCTAGAGATCGTGCGGGAGACTCACTTTTCTACGAGCAGTACTTC.

The CDR3 DNA reads TGCAGTGCTAGTGACCAGGGCGGGGGCTACACCTTC. It specifies CSASDQGGGYTF. The V gene is TRBV20-1, the J gene TRBJ1-2, with a tentative D call TRBD1 (5 bases). The V gene's germline CDR1 is DFQATT and CDR2 SNEGSKA (reference sequence). V was clipped by 3 bases and J by 8 bases, with 13 bases between them. There are 12 residues in the CDR3.

A few counts support this clonotype. The V gene is TRBV28, the J gene TRBJ1-4; no definite D call. This CDR3 contains 16 residues. The ends were cut back, 1 base at V and 4 bases at J, with 13 bases in the middle. The V gene's germline CDR1 is MDHEN and CDR2 SYDVKM. For the CDR3, the DNA is TGTGCCAGCAGTTTATTGTTTTTTCGTGGTAATGAAAAACTGTTTTTT. Protein sequence: CASSLLFFRGNEKLFF.

The V and J genes are TRBV5-1 and TRBJ2-7; 15 bases are a match to TRBD2. J was trimmed by 0 bases and V by 3 bases; bases with no gene match: 10. This CDR3 has 19 residues. Germline CDR1 SGHRS, CDR2 YFSETQ. Here the CDR3 DNA reads TGCGCCAGCAGCTGGGGACTAGCGGGAGGCCTTCGGAGCTCCTACGAGCAGTACTTC. Translation gives CASSWGLAGGLRSSYEQYF.

This chain uses TRBV2 with TRBJ1-5; possible D gene TRBD1, 5 bases. CDR3 size: 13 residues. Germline V lookup: CDR1 SNHLY, CDR2 FYNNEI. V was pared by 6 bases and J by 5 bases, with 11 bases between. CDR3 sequence reads: CASSQTVYQPQHF. DNA for the CDR3: TGTGCCAGCAGCCAGACAGTTTATCAGCCCCAGCATTTT.

In this sample, this clonotype turned up a few times. V and J are TRBV13 and TRBJ1-2; D not resolved. There are 15 residues in the CDR3. V lost 0 bases, J lost 8 bases, and 16 bases lay in between. Per the germline V gene, CDR1 is PRHDT and CDR2 is FYEKMQ (reference sequence). The CDR3 coding sequence is TGTGCCAGCAGCTTAGGCGGCTCCTCCCCGGGGGGCTACACCTTC. Its translation is CASSLGGSSPGGYTF.